The 19 T cell receptor beta chains below come from one sample, sequenced in a study of T-cell memory formation after mild COVID-19 (dated by TCRdb to about 2021). The library was prepared using 5' RACE. TCRdb names Illumina NovaSeq 6000 as the instrument used. Starting from the raw public reads, TCRdb applied fastp trimming at Q25, assembled clones with MiXCR and retained in-frame beta chains. One record per CDR3 amino acid sequence lists the most common genes and DNA. The sample profile shows around 450,000 distinct CDR3 sequences; 24% of them were found once. The ten top clones hold around 8.1% of the sample. The sequenced material came from PBMCs or a T cell subset sorted from them (not recorded which). These receptors were collected from an adult woman who had mild COVID-19 (a few samples of this study predate the infection). The sample titles of this study are shuffled in the database, so cell type and time point are left out; the donor was told from shared clones.

The rearrangement uses TRBV11-2 and TRBJ1-2, with 10 bases lining up with TRBD1. The CDR3 consists of 17 residues. Germline V CDR1 and CDR2: SGHAT, FQNNGV. The V gene end was trimmed by 4 bases and the J gene end by 0 bases; junction bases not matched to a gene: 8. The CDR3 is CASSYGQGGAANYGYTF. Written as DNA, the CDR3 is TGTGCCAGCAGCTACGGACAGGGGGGAGCCGCTAACTATGGCTACACCTTC.

The table lists this clonotype with a few counts. In DNA, the CDR3 is TGTGCCAGCACCCCTGGAGGGCGGAACACCGGGGAGCTGTTTTTT. It codes for CASTPGGRNTGELFF. This chain joins TRBV7-9 and TRBJ2-2, with a tentative D call TRBD2 (6 bases). Germline values: CDR1 SEHNR, CDR2 FQNEAQ (reference sequence). V lost 7 bases to trimming and J lost 1 base, with 13 bases between them. CDR3 length: 15 amino acids.

This clonotype has at least ten counts. This chain links TRBV12-3 or TRBV12-4 with TRBJ2-7; TRBD1 agrees at 10 bases. Unmatched junction bases numbered 6, after V lost 4 bases and J lost 3 bases. The CDR3 has 15 residues. CDR3 sequence reads: CASSSTGTGVYEQYF. Here the CDR3 DNA reads TGTGCCAGCAGTTCTACCGGGACAGGGGTCTACGAGCAGTACTTC.

The sample holds a few counts of this clonotype. The J gene is TRBJ1-2, the V gene TRBV12-3 or TRBV12-4; D is possibly TRBD1 (6 bases). The CDR3 loop spans 12 amino acids. Deletions cut 5 bases from V and 8 bases from J, with 12 bases between. CDR3 region: CASSLPRGGYTF. The CDR3 DNA reads TGTGCCAGCAGTCTCCCCAGGGGCGGCTACACCTTC.

The chain uses TRBV18 and TRBJ2-7; 10 bases match TRBD2. CDR1 is KGHSH and CDR2 is LQKENI in the germline V gene. V trimming: 0 bases; J trimming: 1 base; junction bases outside the gene matches: 6. The CDR3 has 17 amino acids. CDR3 sequence (DNA): TGTGCCAGCTCACCACCGGGGCTAGCGGGAGCTTCCTACGAGCAGTACTTC. It translates to CASSPPGLAGASYEQYF. Using reference TRBV18 and TRBJ2-7 for the parts outside the CDR3, the full variable domain is NAGVMQNPRHLVRRRGQEARLRCSPMKGHSHVYWYRQLPEEGLKFMVYLQKENIIDESGMPKERFSAEFPKEGPSILRIQQVVRGDSAAYFCASSPPGLAGASYEQYFGPGTRLTVT.

This clonotype has ten or more counts. The chain recombines TRBV5-1 with TRBJ2-4; TRBD1 is a possible D gene (6 bases). The germline V gene encodes CDR1 SGHRS and CDR2 YFSETQ. The germline V and J ends were trimmed by 5 bases and 2 bases, with 17 bases remaining between them. The CDR3 has 16 amino acids. CDR3 sequence: CASRDTGTGSKNIQYF. The DNA for the CDR3 is TGCGCCAGCAGAGATACAGGGACGGGGTCCAAAAACATTCAGTACTTC. The full variable domain, completed using reference TRBV5-1 and TRBJ2-4, is KAGVTQTPRYLIKTRGQQVTLSCSPISGHRSVSWYQQTPGQGLQFLFEYFSETQRNKGNFPGRFSGRQFSNSRSEMNVSTLELGDSALYLCASRDTGTGSKNIQYFGAGTRLSVL.

This chain links TRBV29-1 with TRBJ2-1; D remains ambiguous. The CDR3 runs to 15 residues. Germline CDR1 and CDR2: SQVTM and ANQGSEA. The V end lost 3 bases, the J end lost 6 bases, and 18 bases lay between the germline ends. The CDR3 spells CSVDAPHSRRNEQFF. The DNA of the CDR3 is TGCAGCGTTGACGCCCCCCACAGTAGGCGCAATGAGCAGTTCTTC.

This clonotype has only a few counts. This CDR3 reads CASTGEYGTSLAEQFF. CDR3 in DNA: TGTGCCAGCACAGGCGAGTACGGGACTAGCCTCGCTGAGCAGTTCTTC. The V call is TRBV6-5, the J call TRBJ2-1; 9 nucleotides match TRBD2. Germline CDR1 MNHEY, CDR2 SVGAGI. Trimming removed 7 bases from V and 9 bases from J; junction bases left unmatched: 16. The CDR3 is 16 residues long.

This clonotype was seen at least ten times. The chain links TRBV30 to TRBJ1-3; D is unresolved. Trimming removed 5 bases at V and 0 bases at J, with 5 bases between. The CDR3 has 12 amino acids. CDR1 is GTSNPN, CDR2 SVGIG, per germline (reference sequence). For the CDR3, the DNA is TGTGCCTGGGACAACTCTGGAAACACCATATATTTT. Its protein product is CAWDNSGNTIYF.

The sample holds a few counts of this clonotype. The chain recombines TRBV27 with TRBJ2-7, with D perhaps TRBD2 (6 bases). The germline CDR1 and CDR2 sequences are MNHEY and SMNVEV (reference sequence). Trimming removed 5 bases at V and 5 bases at J, with 25 bases between. The length of the CDR3 is 17 residues. The CDR3 sequence is CASSPTTPPTRADEQYF. The DNA of the CDR3 is TGTGCCAGCAGTCCCACAACCCCTCCGACTAGGGCGGACGAGCAGTACTTC.

The V and J genes are TRBV2 and TRBJ2-4; tentatively, D is TRBD1 (6 bases). This CDR3 region has 15 residues. Trimming removed 4 bases at V and 7 bases at J, with 17 bases between. The V gene's germline CDR1 is SNHLY and CDR2 FYNNEI. The CDR3 DNA reads TGTGCCAGCAGTGTAGTGGGGGCTCTGGTCAACATTCAGTACTTC. This codes for CASSVVGALVNIQYF. Drawing the rest from reference TRBV2 and TRBJ2-4, the complete variable domain is EPEVTQTPSHQVTQMGQEVILRCVPISNHLYFYWYRQILGQKVEFLVSFYNNEISEKSEIFDDQFSVERPDGSNFTLKIRSTKLEDSAMYFCASSVVGALVNIQYFGAGTRLSVL.

The V and J genes are TRBV24-1 and TRBJ2-5; D not resolved. The CDR3 is 20 residues long. CDR1 and CDR2 (germline): KGHDR, SFDVKD. The ends were cut back, 3 bases at V and 0 bases at J, with 25 bases in the middle. As DNA, the CDR3 is TGTGCCACCAGTGATAACTCTTTAGTGGGCAGACCGACTCACCAAGAGACCCAGTACTTC. Its translation is CATSDNSLVGRPTHQETQYF.

The chain uses TRBV14 and TRBJ2-1; D uncertain. The V gene's germline CDR1 is SGHDN and CDR2 FVKESK. The CDR3 spans 13 residues. The ends were cut back, 1 base at V and 7 bases at J, with 8 bases in the middle. The CDR3 sequence is CASSQGLMNEQFF. CDR3 sequence (DNA): TGTGCCAGCAGCCAAGGTCTAATGAATGAGCAGTTCTTC. Using reference TRBV14 and TRBJ2-1 for the parts outside the CDR3, the full variable domain is EAGVTQFPSHSVIEKGQTVTLRCDPISGHDNLYWYRRVMGKEIKFLLHFVKESKQDESGMPNNRFLAERTGGTYSTLKVQPAELEDSGVYFCASSQGLMNEQFFGPGTRLTVL.

This chain links TRBV21-1 with TRBJ2-4. TRBV21-1 is listed as a pseudogene. The CDR3 sequence is 17 residues long. This CDR3 is CASSKAPRNLAKNIQYF. Here the CDR3 DNA reads TGTGCCAGCAGCAAGGCCCCCAGGAACCTAGCCAAAAACATTCAGTACTTC.

The chain carries TRBV24-1 and TRBJ2-5; D uncertain. This CDR3 is built from 15 residues. V lost 0 bases to trimming and J lost 1 base, with 8 bases between them. Germline CDR1 is KGHDR and CDR2 is SFDVKD. The CDR3 sequence: CATSDLQGAQETQYF. The DNA for the CDR3 is TGTGCCACCAGTGATTTGCAAGGCGCCCAAGAGACCCAGTACTTC.

This clonotype was found many times. The V and J genes are TRBV20-1 and TRBJ2-7, with D unclear. Trimming shortened V by 0 bases and J by 5 bases, and 11 bases separated the two germline ends. The CDR3 sequence is 13 residues long. Germline V gives CDR1 DFQATT, CDR2 SNEGSKA (reference sequence). CDR3 nucleotide sequence: TGCAGTGCTAGAGAAGTGACCACGGACGAGCAGTACTTC. Residues: CSAREVTTDEQYF.

V is TRBV7-2 and J is TRBJ2-3; D is possibly TRBD2 (6 bases). Germline CDR1 and CDR2: SGHTA and FQGNSA. Deletions cut 2 bases from V and 3 bases from J, with 12 bases between. The CDR3 length is 15 residues. As DNA, the CDR3 is TGTGCCAGCAGCTTACGTGCGGGAAGAACAGATACGCAGTATTTT. This gives the protein CASSLRAGRTDTQYF.

This clonotype appeared a few times. The chain joins TRBV18 to TRBJ2-7; 9 nucleotides line up with TRBD2. The CDR3 is made up of 16 amino acids. V dropped 0 bases and J dropped 4; count of bases not matched to a gene: 7. Germline lookup yields CDR1 KGHSH and CDR2 LQKENI. The CDR3 DNA is TGTGCCAGCTCACCACCTGGGATAGCGGGAGTATACGAGCAGTACTTC. Amino acids: CASSPPGIAGVYEQYF.

The chain couples TRBV24-1 to TRBJ2-3; D call uncertain. The CDR3 contains 14 residues. Trimming removed 1 base at V and 2 bases at J, with 6 bases between. The germline gives CDR1 KGHDR, CDR2 SFDVKD. CDR3 region: CATSDFLSTDTQYF. Written as DNA, the CDR3 is TGTGCCACCAGTGATTTCCTGTCCACAGATACGCAGTATTTT.